Reported below is one T cell receptor (beta chain). Its antigen is undetermined. The source of the sample is a study of T cell responses to AZD1222 COVID-19 vaccine. CDR1 and CDR2 (germline): SGHRS, YFSETQ. V lost 5 bases and J 1 base, leaving 12 bases between the germline ends. CDR3 length: 14 residues. Profiling relied on immunoSEQ multiplex PCR, and the TCRdb table lists in-frame clones only, not all of them. The sample yields about 120,000 clones, roughly 87% seen once. Study conclusions and caveats: Without day 14 samples, only post-peak T cell repertoires were studied. In the spike-specific TCR repertoire, nearly half reportedly target unmutated variant regions. Among vaccine-associated CD4 TCRs, coverage spanned spike, with dominance at 160-218 and 743-854. Just a handful of AZD1222 recipients were seropositive at baseline.

This sequence was found in an adult who received the AZD1222 COVID-19 vaccine. The genes are TRBV5-1 and TRBJ1-1; D remains ambiguous. The sequencing used peripheral blood, collected 28 days after the second AZD1222 dose. The CDR3 region has the DNA TGCGCCAGCAGTCGTATCCAAGCGAACACTGAAGCTTTCTTT. It translates to CASSRIQANTEAFF.